These 21 T cell receptor beta chains were sequenced from one sample in a study of control samples from healthy donors and cancer patients. Method: immunoSEQ multiplex PCR; TCRdb's copy keeps in-frame clones and lacks some. This sample has 350,000 to 450,000 clones, with approximately 90% found just once. Sequenced input: PBMCs. These receptors were collected from a man aged 35-49 years with head and neck cancer.

The chain employs TRBV18 and TRBJ1-5; D remains ambiguous. CDR3 length equals 14 residues. Germline V CDR1 and CDR2: KGHSH, LQKENI. Trimming shortened V by 3 bases and J by 6 bases, and 12 bases separated the two germline ends. The DNA for the CDR3 is TGTGCCAGCTCACCCCAGGCTAAAAGTCAGCCCCAGCATTTT. Translating gives CASSPQAKSQPQHF. Variable domain in full (rest from reference TRBV18 and TRBJ1-5): NAGVMQNPRHLVRRRGQEARLRCSPMKGHSHVYWYRQLPEEGLKFMVYLQKENIIDESGMPKERFSAEFPKEGPSILRIQQVVRGDSAAYFCASSPQAKSQPQHFGDGTRLSIL.

The gene calls are TRBV9 and TRBJ1-6, with unresolved D. The CDR3 runs 14 residues. Germline CDR1 reads SGDLS; CDR2 reads YYNGEE. V lost 3 bases and J lost 10, with 14 bases in between. CDR3 residues: CASSGEIGLSPLHF. The CDR3 region has the DNA TGTGCCAGCAGCGGGGAGATTGGGTTGTCACCCCTCCACTTT.

The genes are TRBV20-1 and TRBJ2-7, with a tentative D call TRBD1 (7 bases). Trimming left V 3 bases short and J 5 bases short, with 17 bases between. Germline CDR1 and CDR2: DFQATT and SNEGSKA (reference sequence). This CDR3 region has 14 residues. The CDR3: CSASRTSRGDEQYF. The DNA of the CDR3 is TGCAGTGCTAGTCGCACTAGCAGGGGGGACGAGCAGTACTTC.

This chain links TRBV3-1 (or the pseudogene TRBV3-2) with TRBJ2-7; D possibly corresponds to TRBD2 (6 bases). CDR3 length equals 15 residues. Germline CDR1 LGHDT, CDR2 YNNKEL (reference sequence). Trimming pared 1 base from V and 3 bases from J, leaving 13 bases between. The CDR3 sequence: CASSQGASVNYEQYF. The DNA for the CDR3 is TGTGCCAGCAGCCAAGGGGCTAGCGTAAACTACGAGCAGTACTTC.

This chain connects TRBV28 to TRBJ2-7; 9 bases are a match to TRBD2. V shed 6 bases, J shed 2 bases, and the junction held 2 bases outside the gene matches. Per germline, CDR1 MDHEN and CDR2 SYDVKM. This CDR3 region has 13 residues. CDR3 DNA: TGTGCCAGCAGAGCTAGCGGGACCTACGAGCAGTACTTC. Translating gives CASRASGTYEQYF.

The gene calls are TRBV12-3 or TRBV12-4 and TRBJ2-2; no clear D gene. V lost 11 bases and J 4 bases, leaving 11 bases between the germline ends. The CDR3 runs to 12 residues. The CDR3 spells CAGRVGTGELFF. In nucleotides, the CDR3 is TGTGCCGGCCGGGTGGGCACCGGGGAGCTGTTTTTT.

J is TRBJ2-7 and V is TRBV3-1 (or the pseudogene TRBV3-2); TRBD2 agrees at 12 bases. Germline V gene sequence: CDR1 LGHDT, CDR2 YNNKEL (reference sequence). Losses at the gene ends were 4 bases for V and 3 bases for J; bases not matched to a gene: 7. The CDR3 contains 16 residues. CDR3 in amino acids: CASSPWTSGDSYEQYF. CDR3 nucleotides: TGTGCCAGCAGCCCGTGGACTAGCGGGGACAGCTACGAGCAGTACTTC.

V is TRBV15 and J is TRBJ1-6, with D possibly TRBD1 on 5 matching bases. Germline values: CDR1 LNHNV, CDR2 YYDKDF (reference sequence). The ends were cut back, 6 bases at V and 10 bases at J, with 19 bases in the middle. CDR3 length: 15 residues. CDR3 in DNA: TGTGCCACCAGGGAGGGGTTGGGCCCTGGGTCACCCCTCCACTTT. Translating it yields CATREGLGPGSPLHF.

The chain has TRBV7-8 and TRBJ1-4; no clear D gene. CDR3 length: 16 amino acids. CDR1 and CDR2 from the germline V gene are SGHVS and FQNEAQ. Between the trimmed V and J ends, which lost 0 bases and 4 bases, there was a span of 12 bases. CDR3 bases: TGTGCCAGCAGCTTAGCGAAAGGAATGGATAATGAAAAACTGTTTTTT. Residues: CASSLAKGMDNEKLFF.

Only one count was recorded for this clone. The chain couples TRBV6-7 to TRBJ1-1; TRBD1 is a possible D gene (6 bases). TRBV6-7 is placed among ORFs of uncertain function. V gave up 5 bases and J gave up 0 bases, with 13 bases separating them. CDR3 length: 15 amino acids. The CDR3 protein is CASSTRTAMNTEAFF. For the CDR3, the DNA is TGTGCCAGCAGTACCAGGACAGCTATGAACACTGAAGCTTTCTTT.

The rearrangement uses TRBV4-2 and TRBJ2-1, with 7 bases that match TRBD2. This CDR3 comprises 16 residues. V trimming: 0 bases; J trimming: 5 bases; junction bases outside the gene matches: 7. The germline gives CDR1 LGHNA, CDR2 YNFKEQ. CDR3 nucleotide sequence: TGTGCCAGCAGCCAAGAGCAGCGGGGCGTTAACAATGAGCAGTTCTTC. This translates into CASSQEQRGVNNEQFF.

This clone was observed a single time. The V gene is TRBV19, the J gene TRBJ2-7, with 9 positions matching TRBD1. V trimming: 6 bases; J trimming: 2 bases; junction bases outside the gene matches: 8. The CDR3 covers 15 residues. Looked up from germline, CDR1 is LNHDA and CDR2 is SQIVND (reference sequence). The CDR3: CASRPTGGKPYEQYF. In nucleotides, the CDR3 is TGTGCCAGTAGACCGACAGGGGGAAAGCCCTACGAGCAGTACTTC.

The rearrangement links TRBV15 to TRBJ1-5; no clear D. The CDR3 is made up of 15 amino acids. Germline V gene data show CDR1 as LNHNV and CDR2 as YYDKDF (reference sequence). Trimming stripped 0 bases from V and 8 bases from J, with 14 bases between. CDR3 sequence (DNA): TGTGCCACCAGCAGAGATCCGGGAGGAATTGAGCCCCAGCATTTT. This codes for CATSRDPGGIEPQHF.

This chain connects TRBV11-3 to TRBJ1-1; TRBD1 aligns across 7 bases. Germline CDR1 is SGHNT and CDR2 is YENEEA. This CDR3 comprises 13 residues. Trimming cost V 6 bases and J 4 bases; bases outside gene matches: 5. The CDR3 is CASSSGQTTEAFF. CDR3 in DNA: TGTGCCAGCAGTTCGGGACAGACCACTGAAGCTTTCTTT.

The rearrangement links TRBV28 to TRBJ1-5; maybe TRBD1 (5 bases). V lost 5 bases and J 3 bases, leaving 20 bases between the germline ends. The CDR3 sequence is 17 residues long. The germline CDR1 and CDR2 sequences are MDHEN and SYDVKM. CDR3 sequence: CASSPSRGQIYNQPQHF. The CDR3, as DNA: TGTGCCAGCAGTCCTAGTCGGGGCCAGATCTACAATCAGCCCCAGCATTTT.

The V gene is TRBV13, the J gene TRBJ2-2; D is ambiguous. Germline V lookup: CDR1 PRHDT, CDR2 FYEKMQ (reference sequence). The V end was cut by 2 bases, the J end by 3 bases, with 10 bases between. The CDR3 extends over 15 amino acids. The CDR3 nucleotides read TGTGCCAGCAGCTTAAGTGTTATCGACACCGGGGAGCTGTTTTTT. Protein sequence: CASSLSVIDTGELFF.

This clone was observed a few times. The chain links TRBV7-2 to TRBJ1-1; D might be TRBD1 (6 bases). The V gene's germline CDR1 is SGHTA and CDR2 FQGNSA. This CDR3 has 15 amino acids. Trimming took 1 base from V and 4 from J, leaving 13 bases between them. CDR3 amino acids: CASSLGWGPGTEAFF. For the CDR3, the DNA is TGTGCCAGCAGCTTAGGCTGGGGGCCTGGCACTGAAGCTTTCTTT.

The chain joins TRBV6-6 to TRBJ2-3; D perhaps matches TRBD2 (5 bases). This CDR3 is 14 amino acids long. Germline V gene sequence: CDR1 MNHNY, CDR2 SVGAGI (reference sequence). V lost 2 bases and J 0 bases, leaving 6 bases between the germline ends. CDR3 nucleotide sequence: TGTGCCAGCAGTTACCCTAGCAGCACAGATACGCAGTATTTT. Its translation: CASSYPSSTDTQYF.

This clone appeared once. The chain is built from TRBV24-1 and TRBJ2-7, with 8 positions matching TRBD2. This CDR3 has 16 amino acids. J was trimmed by 5 bases and V by 4 bases; bases with no gene match: 12. The germline CDR1 and CDR2 sequences are KGHDR and SFDVKD. CDR3 residues: CATSDSEASGWNEQYF. The CDR3 region has the DNA TGTGCCACCAGTGACTCGGAGGCTAGCGGGTGGAACGAGCAGTACTTC.

This rearrangement joins TRBV13 to TRBJ2-1; D remains ambiguous. The germline gives CDR1 PRHDT, CDR2 FYEKMQ (reference sequence). The CDR3 sequence is 17 residues long. V was shortened by 4 bases and J by 4 bases, with 20 bases between the two germline ends. Here the CDR3 reads CASSSLTLRDQYNEQFF. The CDR3 DNA reads as TGTGCCAGCAGCTCGCTAACCTTACGAGACCAATACAATGAGCAGTTCTTC.

The chain joins TRBV7-2 to TRBJ2-3; 12 bases are shared with TRBD2. This CDR3 region has 15 residues. V lost 0 bases and J lost 5; bases outside the gene matches: 0. Germline CDR1 reads SGHTA; CDR2 reads FQGNSA. This CDR3 is CASSLATSGGDTQYF. For the CDR3, the DNA is TGTGCCAGCAGCTTAGCGACTAGCGGGGGAGATACGCAGTATTTT.